This passage covers 12 T cell receptor beta chains from one sample sequenced in a study of Ad26.COV2.S vaccination and SARS-CoV-2 variants. Produced via immunoSEQ multiplex PCR; TCRdb's table is partial and in-frame only. The sample lists some 330,000 clones; 90% were seen once. Specified treatment: around 19 received Ad26.COV2.S at low or high dose, single or two shots; about 5 received placebo; per-sample allocation not given. Sampling took place 63 days after the first vaccine or placebo injection. Sample: peripheral blood, taken in a trial of Ad26.COV2.S vaccine versus placebo. These receptor sequences come from a person aged 18-65 years who received the Ad26.COV2.S COVID-19 vaccine or a placebo.

V gene TRBV7-7 combines with J gene TRBJ1-4; D unclear. The CDR3 runs 13 residues. The V end lost 3 bases, the J end lost 8 bases, and 10 bases lay between the germline ends. Looked up from germline, CDR1 is SSHAT and CDR2 is FNYEAQ (reference sequence). CDR3 residues: CASSLSTEEKLFF. CDR3 in DNA: TGTGCCAGCAGCTTGTCTACAGAAGAAAAACTGTTTTTT.

The chain links TRBV7-9 to TRBJ1-1, with 9 positions matching TRBD1. Trimming removed 1 base from V and 1 base from J; junction bases left unmatched: 13. The CDR3 spans 19 residues. Germline lookup yields CDR1 SEHNR and CDR2 FQNEAQ (reference sequence). CDR3 DNA sequence: TGTGCCAGCAGCTTAGTCCCGGGACAGGGAAAGAGTGGGAACACTGAAGCTTTCTTT. Amino acid sequence: CASSLVPGQGKSGNTEAFF.

This clone was counted a few times. The CDR3, as DNA: TGCGCCAGCAGTGAGTTTGGGGAGACCCAGTACTTC. This translates into CASSEFGETQYF. The chain links TRBV10-2 to TRBJ2-5; D gene uncertain. V gave up 1 base and J gave up 5 bases, with 5 bases separating them. The CDR3 has 12 amino acids. Germline V gives CDR1 WSHSY, CDR2 SAAADI.

The J gene is TRBJ1-1, the V gene TRBV12-3 or TRBV12-4; unclear D gene. Trimming shortened V by 4 bases and J by 11 bases, and 14 bases separated the two germline ends. The CDR3 has 12 residues. CDR3 sequence (DNA): TGTGCCAGCAGTTCCGCGAGGGTGGGGGCTTTCTTT. This codes for CASSSARVGAFF.

This chain uses TRBV4-3 with TRBJ2-3; a possible D gene is TRBD2 (6 bases). CDR3 length equals 16 residues. Germline lookup yields CDR1 LGHNA and CDR2 YSLEER. Between the trimmed V and J ends, which lost 0 bases and 0 bases, there was a span of 10 bases. The CDR3 coding sequence is TGCGCCAGCAGCCAAGACAGCGGACTAAGCACAGATACGCAGTATTTT. The encoded protein is CASSQDSGLSTDTQYF.

This sequence joins TRBV7-9 and TRBJ1-1, with 7 bases that match TRBD1. Trimming at V came to 5 bases and at J to 11 bases, leaving 11 bases not matched to a gene. Germline lookup yields CDR1 SEHNR and CDR2 FQNEAQ (reference sequence). This CDR3 is built from 13 residues. CDR3: CASSPRRQGVAFF. The CDR3 coding sequence is TGTGCCAGCAGCCCCCGTCGTCAGGGGGTCGCTTTCTTT.

The chain combines TRBV4-3 with TRBJ2-6, with TRBD1 as a possible D gene (5 bases). CDR1 is LGHNA and CDR2 is YSLEER in the germline V gene. CDR3 length equals 15 residues. V shed 3 bases and J shed 0 bases, with 6 bases lying between them. The CDR3 DNA sequence: TGCGCCAGCAGCCAGACAGACTCTGGGGCCAACGTCCTGACTTTC. It encodes CASSQTDSGANVLTF.

The chain links TRBV7-2 to TRBJ2-1, with TRBD2 identical over 9 bases. CDR3 length: 18 amino acids. Germline CDR1 SGHTA, CDR2 FQGNSA. J lost 2 bases, V lost 3 bases, and 11 bases had no gene match. CDR3 in amino acids: CASSFSPSSGNPYNEQFF. Written as DNA, the CDR3 is TGTGCCAGCAGCTTTAGTCCCTCTAGCGGGAATCCCTACAATGAGCAGTTCTTC.

This clone was seen a handful of times. The genes are TRBV7-3 and TRBJ1-5; D is unresolved. V dropped 2 bases and J dropped 2 bases, with 4 bases sitting between them. Germline CDR1 is SGHTA and CDR2 is FQGTGA. The CDR3 is made up of 13 amino acids. CDR3 bases: TGTGCCAGCAGCTTATATGGCAATCAGCCCCAGCATTTT. This sequence encodes CASSLYGNQPQHF.

The rearrangement links TRBV13 to TRBJ2-7; 9 nucleotides line up with TRBD1. CDR3 length: 15 amino acids. Per the germline V gene, CDR1 is PRHDT and CDR2 is FYEKMQ (reference sequence). With 5 bases clipped from V and 3 bases from J, the junction kept 8 bases outside the gene matches. The CDR3 loop is CASSRRDRAHYEQYV. The DNA for the CDR3 is TGTGCCAGCAGCCGCCGGGACAGGGCCCACTACGAGCAGTACGTC.

The gene calls are TRBV5-6 and TRBJ1-2; D possibly corresponds to TRBD1 (6 bases). CDR1 and CDR2 from the germline V gene are SGHDT and YYEEEE. V was shortened by 3 bases and J by 2 bases, with 11 bases between the two germline ends. This CDR3 is built from 14 residues. CDR3 DNA sequence: TGTGCCAGCAGCTCTATGGACAGAAACTATGGCTACACCTTC. Encoded protein: CASSSMDRNYGYTF.

This chain joins TRBV4-3 and TRBJ1-1; D is unresolved. This CDR3 spans 14 amino acids. V was cut by 1 base and J by 7 bases, with 13 bases left in between. Germline values: CDR1 LGHNA, CDR2 YSLEER. CDR3 protein: CASSQAGPIDEAFF. The CDR3 nucleotides are TGCGCCAGCAGCCAAGCCGGGCCCATCGATGAAGCTTTCTTT.